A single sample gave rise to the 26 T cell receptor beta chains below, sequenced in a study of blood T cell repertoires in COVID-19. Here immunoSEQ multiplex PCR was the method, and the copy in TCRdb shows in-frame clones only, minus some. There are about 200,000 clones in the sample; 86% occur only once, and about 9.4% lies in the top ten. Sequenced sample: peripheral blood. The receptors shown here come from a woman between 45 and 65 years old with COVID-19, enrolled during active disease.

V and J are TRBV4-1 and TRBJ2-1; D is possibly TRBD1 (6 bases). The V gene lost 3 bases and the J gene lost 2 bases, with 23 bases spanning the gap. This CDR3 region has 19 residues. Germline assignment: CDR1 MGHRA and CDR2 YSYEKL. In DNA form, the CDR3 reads TGCGCCAGCAGCCATCCTGTAGGGACAACCTCAAATACCTACAATGAGCAGTTCTTC. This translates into CASSHPVGTTSNTYNEQFF.

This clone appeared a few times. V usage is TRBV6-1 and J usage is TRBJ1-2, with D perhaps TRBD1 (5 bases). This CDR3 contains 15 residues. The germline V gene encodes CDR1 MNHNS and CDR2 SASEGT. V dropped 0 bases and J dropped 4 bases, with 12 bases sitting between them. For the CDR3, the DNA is TGTGCCAGCAGTGAAGCAAGGGGAGGGAGCTATGGCTACACCTTC. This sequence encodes CASSEARGGSYGYTF.

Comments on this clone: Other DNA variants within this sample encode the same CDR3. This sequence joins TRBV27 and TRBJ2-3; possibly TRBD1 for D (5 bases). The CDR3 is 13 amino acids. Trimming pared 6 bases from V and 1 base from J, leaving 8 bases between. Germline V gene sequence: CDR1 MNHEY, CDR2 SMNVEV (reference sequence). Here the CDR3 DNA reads TGTGCCAGCAGGCAGGGCGGCACAGATACGCAGTATTTT. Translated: CASRQGGTDTQYF.

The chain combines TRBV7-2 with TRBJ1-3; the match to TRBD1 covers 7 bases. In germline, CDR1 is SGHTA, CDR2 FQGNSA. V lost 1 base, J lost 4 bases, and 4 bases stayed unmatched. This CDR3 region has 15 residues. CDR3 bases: TGTGCCAGCAGCTTAGTAGGAGGGGGCGGAAACACCATATATTTT. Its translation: CASSLVGGGGNTIYF.

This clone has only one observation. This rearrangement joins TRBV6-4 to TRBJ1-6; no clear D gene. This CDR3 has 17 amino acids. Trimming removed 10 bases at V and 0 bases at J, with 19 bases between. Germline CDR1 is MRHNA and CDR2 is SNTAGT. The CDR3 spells CATQDCFICSYNSPLHF. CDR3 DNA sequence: TGTGCCACCCAGGACTGCTTTATATGCTCCTATAATTCACCCCTCCACTTT.

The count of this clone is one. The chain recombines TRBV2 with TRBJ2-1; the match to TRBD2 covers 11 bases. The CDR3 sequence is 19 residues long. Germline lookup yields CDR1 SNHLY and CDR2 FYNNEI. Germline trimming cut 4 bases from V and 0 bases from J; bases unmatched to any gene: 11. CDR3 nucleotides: TGTGCCAGCAGTGGTACCCTAGCGGGGGGCTGGAGCTCCTACAATGAGCAGTTCTTC. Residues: CASSGTLAGGWSSYNEQFF.

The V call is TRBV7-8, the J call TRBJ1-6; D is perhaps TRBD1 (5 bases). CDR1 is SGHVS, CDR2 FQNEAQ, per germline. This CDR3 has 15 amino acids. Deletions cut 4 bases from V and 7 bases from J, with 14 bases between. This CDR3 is CASSSRDYGNSPLHF. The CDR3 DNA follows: TGTGCCAGCAGCTCCAGGGACTATGGAAATTCACCCCTCCACTTT.

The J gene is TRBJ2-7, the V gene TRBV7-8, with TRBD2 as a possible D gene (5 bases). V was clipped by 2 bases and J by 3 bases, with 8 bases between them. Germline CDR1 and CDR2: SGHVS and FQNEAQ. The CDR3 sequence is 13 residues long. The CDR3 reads CASSLTTSYEQYF. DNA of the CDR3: TGTGCCAGCAGCTTAACAACTAGCTACGAGCAGTACTTC.

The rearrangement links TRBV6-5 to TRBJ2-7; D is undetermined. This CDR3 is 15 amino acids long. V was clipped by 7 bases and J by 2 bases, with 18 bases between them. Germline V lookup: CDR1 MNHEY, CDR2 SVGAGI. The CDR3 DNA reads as TGTGCCAGCATTTTAGAGTCGAGGATCACCTACGAGCAGTACTTC. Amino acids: CASILESRITYEQYF.

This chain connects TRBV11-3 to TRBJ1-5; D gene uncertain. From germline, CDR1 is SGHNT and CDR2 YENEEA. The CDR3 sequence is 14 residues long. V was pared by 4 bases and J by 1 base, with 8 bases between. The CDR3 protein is CASSSEGSNQPQHF. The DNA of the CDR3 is TGTGCCAGCAGCTCCGAGGGAAGCAATCAGCCCCAGCATTTT.

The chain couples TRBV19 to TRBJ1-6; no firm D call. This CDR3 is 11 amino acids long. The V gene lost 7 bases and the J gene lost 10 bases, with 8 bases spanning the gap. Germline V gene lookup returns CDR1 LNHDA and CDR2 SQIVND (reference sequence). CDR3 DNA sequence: TGTGCCAGTAAAAATGGCTCACCCCTCCACTTT. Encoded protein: CASKNGSPLHF.

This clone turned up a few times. The DNA of the CDR3 is TGTGCCAGCAGTGAAGCAAGAAGGGGGCGTAAGTCGAACACTGAAGCTTTCTTT. It encodes CASSEARRGRKSNTEAFF. The chain links TRBV2 to TRBJ1-1, with 7 bases identical to TRBD1. CDR3 length: 18 residues. Germline trimming cut 0 bases from V and 1 base from J; bases unmatched to any gene: 11. Germline lookup yields CDR1 SNHLY and CDR2 FYNNEI.

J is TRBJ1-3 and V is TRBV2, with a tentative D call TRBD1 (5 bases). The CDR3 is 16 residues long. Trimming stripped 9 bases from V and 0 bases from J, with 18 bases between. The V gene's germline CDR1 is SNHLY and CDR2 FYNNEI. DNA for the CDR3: TGTGCCAGGAGGCGCCTCGGGGGGATCTCTGGAAACACCATATATTTT. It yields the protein CARRRLGGISGNTIYF.

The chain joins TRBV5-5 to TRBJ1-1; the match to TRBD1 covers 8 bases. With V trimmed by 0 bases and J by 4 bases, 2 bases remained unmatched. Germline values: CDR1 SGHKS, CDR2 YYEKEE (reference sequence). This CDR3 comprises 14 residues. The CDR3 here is CASSLAGTGTEAFF. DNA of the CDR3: TGTGCCAGCAGCTTGGCGGGGACAGGCACTGAAGCTTTCTTT.

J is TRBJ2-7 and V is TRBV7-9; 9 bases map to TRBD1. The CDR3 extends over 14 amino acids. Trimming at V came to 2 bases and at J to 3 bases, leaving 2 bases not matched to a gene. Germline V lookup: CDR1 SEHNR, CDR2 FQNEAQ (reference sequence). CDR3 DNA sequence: TGTGCCAGCAGCTTACAGACAGGGGGCTACGAGCAGTACTTC. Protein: CASSLQTGGYEQYF.

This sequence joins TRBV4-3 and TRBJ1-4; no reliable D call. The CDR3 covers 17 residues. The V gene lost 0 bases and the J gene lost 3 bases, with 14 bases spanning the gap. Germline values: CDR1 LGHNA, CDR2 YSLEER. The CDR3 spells CASSQDGGLSANEKLFF. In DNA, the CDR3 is TGCGCCAGCAGCCAAGACGGTGGACTATCGGCTAATGAAAAACTGTTTTTT.

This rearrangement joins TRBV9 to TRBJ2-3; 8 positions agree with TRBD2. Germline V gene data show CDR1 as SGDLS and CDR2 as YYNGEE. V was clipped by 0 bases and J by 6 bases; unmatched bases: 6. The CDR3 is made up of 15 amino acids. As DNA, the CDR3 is TGTGCCAGCAGCGTAGCGGGGGGGGCTGCCGATACGCAGTATTTT. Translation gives CASSVAGGAADTQYF.

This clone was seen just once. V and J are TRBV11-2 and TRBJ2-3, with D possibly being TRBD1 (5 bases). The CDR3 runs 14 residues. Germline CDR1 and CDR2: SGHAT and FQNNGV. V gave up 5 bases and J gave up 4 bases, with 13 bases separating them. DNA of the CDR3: TGTGCCAGCAGCCGGTCAGGGAACGCAGATACGCAGTATTTT. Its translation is CASSRSGNADTQYF. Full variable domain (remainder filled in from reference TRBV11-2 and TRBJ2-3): EAGVAQSPRYKIIEKRQSVAFWCNPISGHATLYWYQQILGQGPKLLIQFQNNGVVDDSQLPKDRFSAERLKGVDSTLKIQPAKLEDSAVYLCASSRSGNADTQYFGPGTRLTVL.

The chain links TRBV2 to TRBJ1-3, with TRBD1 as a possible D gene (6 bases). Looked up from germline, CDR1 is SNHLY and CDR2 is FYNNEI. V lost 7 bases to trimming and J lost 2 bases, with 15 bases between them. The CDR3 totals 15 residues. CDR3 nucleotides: TGTGCCAGCAACGCGAACAGGGCACCTGGAAACACCATATATTTT. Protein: CASNANRAPGNTIYF.

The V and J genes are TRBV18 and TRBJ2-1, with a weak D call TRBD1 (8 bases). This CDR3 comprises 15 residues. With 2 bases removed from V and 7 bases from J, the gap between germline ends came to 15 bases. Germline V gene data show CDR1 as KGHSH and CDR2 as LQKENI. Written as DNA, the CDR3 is TGTGCCAGCTCACCATCAGGACAGGGAGGGAATGAGCAGTTCTTC. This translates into CASSPSGQGGNEQFF.

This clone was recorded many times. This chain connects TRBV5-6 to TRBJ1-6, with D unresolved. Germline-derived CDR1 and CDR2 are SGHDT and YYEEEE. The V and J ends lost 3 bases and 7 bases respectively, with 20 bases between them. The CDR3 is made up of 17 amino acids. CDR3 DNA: TGTGCCAGCAGCTCCCGACTACGTCGGCACTCAAATTCACCCCTCCACTTT. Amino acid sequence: CASSSRLRRHSNSPLHF.

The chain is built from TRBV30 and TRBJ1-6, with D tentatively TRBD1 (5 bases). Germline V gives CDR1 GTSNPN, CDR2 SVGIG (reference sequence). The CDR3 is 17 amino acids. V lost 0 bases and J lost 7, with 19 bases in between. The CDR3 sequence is CAWSVGGPGGANSPLHF. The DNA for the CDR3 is TGTGCCTGGAGTGTCGGTGGTCCCGGGGGAGCAAATTCACCCCTCCACTTT. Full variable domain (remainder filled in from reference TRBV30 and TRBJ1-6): SQTIHQWPATLVQPVGSPLSLECTVEGTSNPNLYWYRQAAGRGLQLLFYSVGIGQISSEVPQNLSASRPQDRQFILSSKKLLLSDSGFYLCAWSVGGPGGANSPLHFGNGTRLTVT.

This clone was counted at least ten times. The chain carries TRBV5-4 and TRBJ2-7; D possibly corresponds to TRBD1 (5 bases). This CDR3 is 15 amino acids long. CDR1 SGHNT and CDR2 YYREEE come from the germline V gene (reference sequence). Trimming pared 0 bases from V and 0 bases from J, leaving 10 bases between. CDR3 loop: CASSLGTLSSYEQYF. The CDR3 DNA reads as TGTGCCAGCAGCTTGGGGACACTCAGCTCCTACGAGCAGTACTTC.

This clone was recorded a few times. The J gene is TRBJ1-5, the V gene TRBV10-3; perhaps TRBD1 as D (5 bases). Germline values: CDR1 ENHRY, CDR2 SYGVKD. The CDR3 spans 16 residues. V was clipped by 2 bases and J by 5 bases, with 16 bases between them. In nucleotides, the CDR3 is TGTGCCATCAGTGAGGGGGCGGGGAAATCCGATCAGCCCCAGCATTTT. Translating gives CAISEGAGKSDQPQHF.

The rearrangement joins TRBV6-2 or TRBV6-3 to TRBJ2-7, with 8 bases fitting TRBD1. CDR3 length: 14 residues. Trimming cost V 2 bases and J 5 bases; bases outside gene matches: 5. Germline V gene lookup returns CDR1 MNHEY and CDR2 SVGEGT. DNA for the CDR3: TGTGCCAGCAGTTACACAGGGGGTGCAGACGAGCAGTACTTC. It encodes CASSYTGGADEQYF.

CDR3 in amino acids: CASSERYTDTQYF. CDR3 DNA: TGTGCCAGCAGCGAGAGATACACAGATACGCAGTATTTT. V is TRBV9 and J is TRBJ2-3; unclear D gene. V was cut by 3 bases and J by 2 bases, with 7 bases left in between. CDR3 length equals 13 residues. Germline values: CDR1 SGDLS, CDR2 YYNGEE.